This paragraph reports one T cell receptor (beta chain). Germline is not matched at one junction end, which may reflect a read error. Germline V gene data show CDR1 as SSHAT and CDR2 as FNYEAQ (reference sequence). The CDR3 is 13 amino acids. The repertoire was sequenced with immunoSEQ multiplex PCR; TCRdb's copy has only in-frame clones and lacks some. Of roughly 15,000 clones listed, roughly 77% are singletons. These data come from a study of tumour-infiltrating T cells in Burkitt lymphoma. Whole-study context: Overall and progression-free survival were predicted by productive clonality.

The chain carries TRBV7-7 and TRBJ2-1; TRBD1 agrees at 10 bases. This clonotype was obtained from a human donor with diffuse large B-cell lymphoma. The sample was tumor tissue. The CDR3 protein is CASSSGQGYEQFF. CDR3 bases: TGTGCTAGCAGCTCGGGACAGGGGTATGAGCAGTTCTTC.